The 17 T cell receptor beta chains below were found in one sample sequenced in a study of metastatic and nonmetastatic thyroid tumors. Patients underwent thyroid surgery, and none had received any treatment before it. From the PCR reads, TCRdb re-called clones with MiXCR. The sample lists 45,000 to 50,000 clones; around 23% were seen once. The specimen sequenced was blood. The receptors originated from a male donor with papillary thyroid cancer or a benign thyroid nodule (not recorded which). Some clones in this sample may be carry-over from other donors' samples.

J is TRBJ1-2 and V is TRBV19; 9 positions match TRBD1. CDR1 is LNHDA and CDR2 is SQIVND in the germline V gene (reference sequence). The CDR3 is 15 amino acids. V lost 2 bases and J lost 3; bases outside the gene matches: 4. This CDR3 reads CASSIPRQGDYGYTF. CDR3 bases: TGTGCCAGTAGTATACCAAGACAGGGGGACTATGGCTACACCTTC.

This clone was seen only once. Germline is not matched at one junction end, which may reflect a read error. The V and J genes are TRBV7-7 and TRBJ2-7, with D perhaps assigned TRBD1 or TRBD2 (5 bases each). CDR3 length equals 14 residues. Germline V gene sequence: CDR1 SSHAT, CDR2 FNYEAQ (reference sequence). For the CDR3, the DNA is TGTGCTAGCAGCTTAGCGACGGGGCCCTACGATCAGTACTTC. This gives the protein CASSLATGPYDQYF. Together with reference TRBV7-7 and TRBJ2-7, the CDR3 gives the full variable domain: GAGVSQSPRYKVTKRGQDVTLRCDPISSHATLYWYQQALGQGPEFLTYFNYEAQPDKSGLPSDRFSAERPEGSISTLTIQRTEQRDSAMYRCASSLATGPYDQYFGPGTRLTVT.

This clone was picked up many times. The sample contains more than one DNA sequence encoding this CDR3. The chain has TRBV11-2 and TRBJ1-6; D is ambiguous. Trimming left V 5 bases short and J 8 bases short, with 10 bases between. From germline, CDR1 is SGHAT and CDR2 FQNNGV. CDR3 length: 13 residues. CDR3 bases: TGTGCCAGCAGCCCAGAGAATTATTCACCCCTCCACTTT. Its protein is CASSPENYSPLHF.

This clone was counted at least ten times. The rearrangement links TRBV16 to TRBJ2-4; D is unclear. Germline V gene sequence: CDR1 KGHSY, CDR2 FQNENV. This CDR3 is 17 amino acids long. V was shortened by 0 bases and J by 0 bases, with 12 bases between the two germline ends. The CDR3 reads CASSQSVETLAKNIQYF. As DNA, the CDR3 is TGTGCCAGCAGCCAATCGGTGGAGACCCTAGCCAAAAACATTCAGTACTTC.

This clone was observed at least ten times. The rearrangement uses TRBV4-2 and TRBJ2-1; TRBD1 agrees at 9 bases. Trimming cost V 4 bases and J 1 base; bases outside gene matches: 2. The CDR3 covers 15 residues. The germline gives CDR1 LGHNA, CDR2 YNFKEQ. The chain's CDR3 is CASSPDRGSYNEQFF. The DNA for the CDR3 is TGTGCCAGCAGCCCAGACAGGGGGTCCTACAATGAGCAGTTCTTC.

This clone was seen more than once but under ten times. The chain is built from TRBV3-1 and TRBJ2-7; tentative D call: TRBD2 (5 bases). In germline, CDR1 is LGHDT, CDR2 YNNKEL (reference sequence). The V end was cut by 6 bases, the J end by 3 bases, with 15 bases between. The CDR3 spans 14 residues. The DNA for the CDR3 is TGTGCCAGCAGGGGGAGTGAGGCTGGCTACGAGCAGTACTTC. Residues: CASRGSEAGYEQYF.

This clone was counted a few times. Here the CDR3 reads CASSFLAGVGQPQHF. The CDR3 nucleotides are TGTGCCAGCAGTTTCCTAGCGGGGGTAGGTCAGCCCCAGCATTTT. The rearrangement joins TRBV28 to TRBJ1-5, with a tentative D call TRBD1 (5 bases). Trimming took off 3 bases at V and 6 bases at J, with 15 bases between the two ends. Germline CDR1 MDHEN, CDR2 SYDVKM. The CDR3 is 15 amino acids.

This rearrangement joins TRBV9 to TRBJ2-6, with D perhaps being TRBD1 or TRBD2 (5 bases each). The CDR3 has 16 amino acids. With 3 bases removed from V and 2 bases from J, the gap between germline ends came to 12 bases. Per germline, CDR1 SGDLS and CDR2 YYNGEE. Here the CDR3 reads CASSAWGSAGANVLTF. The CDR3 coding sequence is TGTGCCAGCAGCGCCTGGGGGAGCGCTGGGGCCAACGTCCTGACTTTC.

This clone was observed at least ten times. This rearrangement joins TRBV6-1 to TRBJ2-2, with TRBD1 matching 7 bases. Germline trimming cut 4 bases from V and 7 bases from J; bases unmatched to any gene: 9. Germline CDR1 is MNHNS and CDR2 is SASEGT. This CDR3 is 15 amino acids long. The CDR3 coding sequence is TGTGCCAGCAGTGCCCGACAGGGACCTTACGGGGAGCTGTTTTTT. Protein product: CASSARQGPYGELFF.

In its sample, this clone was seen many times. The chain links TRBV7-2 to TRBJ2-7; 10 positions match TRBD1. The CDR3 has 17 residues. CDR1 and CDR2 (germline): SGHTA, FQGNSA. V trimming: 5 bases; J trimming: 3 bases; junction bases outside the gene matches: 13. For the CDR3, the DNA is TGTGCCAGCAGCCCGGGCAGACAGGGGGCTTTGAACTACGAGCAGTACTTC. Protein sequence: CASSPGRQGALNYEQYF.

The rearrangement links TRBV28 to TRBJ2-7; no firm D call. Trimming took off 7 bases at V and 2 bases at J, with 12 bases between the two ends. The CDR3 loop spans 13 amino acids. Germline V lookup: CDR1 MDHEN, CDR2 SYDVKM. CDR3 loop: CASNRDGAYEQYF. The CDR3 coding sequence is TGTGCCAGCAATAGAGACGGAGCCTACGAGCAGTACTTC.

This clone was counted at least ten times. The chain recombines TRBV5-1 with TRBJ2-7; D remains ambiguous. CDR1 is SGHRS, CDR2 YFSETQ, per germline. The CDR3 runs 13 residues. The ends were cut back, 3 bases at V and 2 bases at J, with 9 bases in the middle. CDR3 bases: TGCGCCAGCAGCTCAGGTAACACCTACGAGCAGTACTTC. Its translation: CASSSGNTYEQYF.

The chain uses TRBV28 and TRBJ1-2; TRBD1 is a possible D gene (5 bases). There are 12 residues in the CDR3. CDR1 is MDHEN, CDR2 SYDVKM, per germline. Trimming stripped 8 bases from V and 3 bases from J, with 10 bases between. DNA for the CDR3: TGTGCCAGCGGCAAGACAGACTATGGCTACACCTTC. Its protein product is CASGKTDYGYTF.

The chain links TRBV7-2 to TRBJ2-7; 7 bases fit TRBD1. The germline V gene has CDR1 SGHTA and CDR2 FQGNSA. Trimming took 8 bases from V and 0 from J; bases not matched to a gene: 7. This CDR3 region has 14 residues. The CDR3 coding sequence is TGTGCCAGCTTCGACAGGGCCAGCTCCTACGAGCAGTACTTC. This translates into CASFDRASSYEQYF.

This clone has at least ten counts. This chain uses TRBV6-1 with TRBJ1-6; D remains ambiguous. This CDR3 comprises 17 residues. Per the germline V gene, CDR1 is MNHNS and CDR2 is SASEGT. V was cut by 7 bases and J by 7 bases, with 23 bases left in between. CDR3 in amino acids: CASTTLQSGSPNSPLHF. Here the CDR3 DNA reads TGTGCCAGCACCACCCTCCAATCGGGCAGCCCAAATTCACCCCTCCACTTT.

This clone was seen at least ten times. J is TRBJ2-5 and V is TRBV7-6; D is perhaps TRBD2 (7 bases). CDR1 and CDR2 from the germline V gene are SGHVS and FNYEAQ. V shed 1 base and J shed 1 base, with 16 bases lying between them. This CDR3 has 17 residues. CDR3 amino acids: CASSLVIRGAAQETQYF. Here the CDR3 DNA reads TGTGCCAGCAGCTTAGTTATTCGGGGGGCGGCCCAAGAGACCCAGTACTTC.

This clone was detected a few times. The CDR3 nucleotides are TGTGCCAGCAGTTCCTGGCAGGGGGCTGCCGTCCCTAACTATGGCTACACCTTC. This encodes CASSSWQGAAVPNYGYTF. The gene calls are TRBV28 and TRBJ1-2, with 8 bases matching TRBD1. Trimming took 4 bases from V and 0 from J; bases not matched to a gene: 13. This CDR3 contains 18 residues. The germline V gene has CDR1 MDHEN and CDR2 SYDVKM.